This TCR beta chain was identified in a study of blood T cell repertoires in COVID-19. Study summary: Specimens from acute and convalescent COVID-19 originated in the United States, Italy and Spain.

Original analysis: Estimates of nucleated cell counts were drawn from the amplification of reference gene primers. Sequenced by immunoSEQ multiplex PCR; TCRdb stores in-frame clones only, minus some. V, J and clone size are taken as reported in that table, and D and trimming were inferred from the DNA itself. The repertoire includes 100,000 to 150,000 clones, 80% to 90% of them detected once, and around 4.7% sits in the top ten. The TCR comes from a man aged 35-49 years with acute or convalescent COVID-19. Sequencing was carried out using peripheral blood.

The CDR3 protein is CSASPRQTGGETQYF. CDR3 nucleotide sequence: TGCAGTGCTAGTCCAAGACAAACGGGGGGCGAGACCCAGTACTTC. The genes are TRBV20-1 and TRBJ2-5, with a possible D match to TRBD2 (7 bases). V shed 3 bases and J shed 5 bases, with 19 bases lying between them. The V gene's germline CDR1 is DFQATT and CDR2 SNEGSKA (reference sequence). The CDR3 has 15 amino acids.